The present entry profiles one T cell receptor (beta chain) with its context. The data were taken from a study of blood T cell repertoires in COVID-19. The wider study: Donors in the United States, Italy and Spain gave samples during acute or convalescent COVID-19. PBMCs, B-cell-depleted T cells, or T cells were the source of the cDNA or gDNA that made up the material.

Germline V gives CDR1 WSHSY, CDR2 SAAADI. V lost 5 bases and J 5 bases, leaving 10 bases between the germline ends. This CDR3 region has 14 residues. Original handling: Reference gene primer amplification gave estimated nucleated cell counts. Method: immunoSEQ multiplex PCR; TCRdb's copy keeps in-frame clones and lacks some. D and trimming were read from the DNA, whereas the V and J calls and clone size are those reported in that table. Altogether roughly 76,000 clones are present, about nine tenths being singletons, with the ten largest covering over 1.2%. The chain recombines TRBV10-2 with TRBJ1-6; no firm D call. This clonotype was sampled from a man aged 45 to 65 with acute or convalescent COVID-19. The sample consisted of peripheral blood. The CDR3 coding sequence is TGCGCCAGCAGTCTGCAGGAAGATAATTCACCCCTCCACTTT. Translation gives CASSLQEDNSPLHF.